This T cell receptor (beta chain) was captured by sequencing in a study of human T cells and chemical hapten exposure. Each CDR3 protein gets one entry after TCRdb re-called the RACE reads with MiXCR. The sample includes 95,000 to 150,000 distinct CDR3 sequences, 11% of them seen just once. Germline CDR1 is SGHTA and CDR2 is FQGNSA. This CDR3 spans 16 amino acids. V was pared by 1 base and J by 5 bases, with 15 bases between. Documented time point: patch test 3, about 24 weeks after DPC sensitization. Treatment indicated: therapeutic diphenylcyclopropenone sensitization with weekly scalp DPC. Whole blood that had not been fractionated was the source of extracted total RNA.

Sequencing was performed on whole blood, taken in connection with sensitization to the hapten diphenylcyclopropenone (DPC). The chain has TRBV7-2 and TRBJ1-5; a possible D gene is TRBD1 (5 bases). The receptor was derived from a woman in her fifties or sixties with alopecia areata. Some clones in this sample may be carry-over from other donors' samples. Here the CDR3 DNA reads TGTGCCAGCAGCTTAGAAGGGGCGCCCCTTTATCAGCCCCAGCATTTT. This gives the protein CASSLEGAPLYQPQHF. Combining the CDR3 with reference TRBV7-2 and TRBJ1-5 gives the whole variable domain GAGVSQSPSNKVTEKGKDVELRCDPISGHTALYWYRQSLGQGLEFLIYFQGNSAPDKSGLPSDRFSAERTGGSVSTLTIQRTQQEDSAVYLCASSLEGAPLYQPQHFGDGTRLSIL.